The 28 T cell receptor beta chains in this list originate from one sample, sequenced in a study of CD8+CD57+ T cells in acquired aplastic anemia. The study profiled TCR beta VDJ and CDR3 using genomic DNA as template. One entry per CDR3 protein, called by TCRdb with MiXCR from the reads. This sample has about 420,000 distinct CDR3 sequences, with 55% to 75% found just once. The specimen sequenced was sorted CD4+, CD8+, or CD8+CD57+ T cells (not recorded which) from PBMCs. Receptors originate from a human donor in good health, serving as a control.

This clonotype was recorded a few times. A read error may be the cause here, since a much bigger clone is one base away. This chain uses TRBV7-9 with TRBJ1-1; unclear D gene. The CDR3 length is 14 residues. Germline V CDR1 and CDR2: SEHNR, FQNEAQ (reference sequence). Here the CDR3 reads CASGFDGGNTEAFF. As DNA, the CDR3 is TGTGCCAGCGGCTTTGATGGCGGGAACACTGAAGCTTTCTTT.

V gene TRBV7-2 combines with J gene TRBJ2-3; no clear D gene. With 1 base removed from V and 15 bases from J, the gap between germline ends came to 23 bases. The CDR3 has 15 amino acids. Germline CDR1 reads SGHTA; CDR2 reads FQGNSA. The CDR3 loop reads CASSLVRNMNTEAYF. CDR3 DNA sequence: TGTGCCAGCAGCTTAGTTCGCAACATGAACACTGAAGCTTATTTT.

This clonotype was seen at least ten times. The chain recombines TRBV6-2 or TRBV6-3 with TRBJ1-2; D not certain. The CDR3 spans 13 residues. CDR1 and CDR2 from the germline V gene are MNHEY and SVGEGT. With 6 bases removed from V and 8 bases from J, the gap between germline ends came to 16 bases. The CDR3 is CASSTRDPWGYTF. The DNA for the CDR3 is TGTGCCAGCAGCACCAGAGACCCCTGGGGCTACACCTTC.

The chain employs TRBV7-8 and TRBJ1-6, with a weak D call TRBD1 (6 bases). Trimming shortened V by 5 bases and J by 7 bases, and 15 bases separated the two germline ends. Germline CDR1 SGHVS, CDR2 FQNEAQ. This CDR3 is 15 amino acids long. In DNA form, the CDR3 reads TGTGCCAGCAGCCCTCGGGGCAGGGGAAATTCACCCCTCCACTTT. Translating it yields CASSPRGRGNSPLHF.

The gene calls are TRBV9 and TRBJ1-1; D might be TRBD1 (6 bases). The CDR3 contains 13 residues. Looked up from germline, CDR1 is SGDLS and CDR2 is YYNGEE. Trimming removed 9 bases at V and 10 bases at J, with 22 bases between. CDR3 sequence: CATSGVQGGAAFF. The CDR3, as DNA: TGTGCCACCAGTGGTGTACAGGGCGGAGCAGCTTTCTTT. Full variable domain (outside the CDR3, taken from reference TRBV9 and TRBJ1-1): DSGVTQTPKHLITATGQRVTLRCSPRSGDLSVYWYQQSLDQGLQFLIQYYNGEERAKGNILERFSAQQFPDLHSELNLSSLELGDSALYFCATSGVQGGAAFFGQGTRLTVV.

The chain carries TRBV6-2 or TRBV6-3 and TRBJ2-7; D uncertain. CDR3 length: 13 amino acids. Germline values: CDR1 MNHEY, CDR2 SVGEGT. Trimming removed 2 bases from V and 2 bases from J, with 7 bases in between. The CDR3 here is CASSYSRTYEQYF. As DNA, the CDR3 is TGTGCCAGCAGTTACAGCAGGACCTACGAGCAGTACTTC.

This clonotype occurred a few times. The V gene is TRBV7-6, the J gene TRBJ2-1; D is uncertain. The CDR3 contains 12 residues. Germline V gene lookup returns CDR1 SGHVS and CDR2 FNYEAQ. Trimming left V 2 bases short and J 10 bases short, with 9 bases between. DNA of the CDR3: TGTGCCAGCAGCTTATCTAGTAACGAGCAGTTCTTC. Translating gives CASSLSSNEQFF.

V and J are TRBV24-1 and TRBJ1-2; D perhaps matches TRBD1 (6 bases). Trimming cost V 5 bases and J 4 bases, with 16 bases left between them. Germline-derived CDR1 and CDR2 are KGHDR and SFDVKD. The CDR3 is 15 residues long. The CDR3 reads CATSAPGTTVYGYTF. Here the CDR3 DNA reads TGTGCCACCAGTGCCCCCGGGACAACAGTCTATGGCTACACCTTC.

Comments on this clonotype: Just one base apart from a much larger clone, this may be a read error. The V call is TRBV27, the J call TRBJ2-7, with D unresolved. This CDR3 comprises 12 residues. Germline V gene data show CDR1 as MNHEY and CDR2 as SMNVEV (reference sequence). Trimming left V 6 bases short and J 6 bases short, with 12 bases between. CDR3 protein: CASSRPRFEQYF. In nucleotides, the CDR3 is TGTGCCAGCAGCCGACCCCGGTTCGAGCAGTACTTC.

Turning to this clonotype: The junction and the germline gene differ at one end; a read error may be behind it. The chain couples TRBV7-2 to TRBJ2-4; TRBD1 aligns across 9 bases. The CDR3 consists of 14 residues. Germline loops: CDR1 SGHTA, CDR2 FQGNSA. CDR3 bases: TGTGCCAGCGGCTTCGGACAGGGGAAAAACATTCAGTACTTC. The encoded protein is CASGFGQGKNIQYF.

Regarding this clonotype: Compared with germline, one end of the junction differs, possibly owing to a read error. The chain employs TRBV7-8 and TRBJ1-3; 7 nucleotides match TRBD1. This CDR3 has 13 amino acids. Germline V gene data show CDR1 as SGHVS and CDR2 as FQNEAQ. CDR3 nucleotides: TGTGCCAGCAGCTGCCAGGGGGGACGCACCATATACTTT. Its translation is CASSCQGGRTIYF.

This clonotype was counted ten times or more. The chain recombines TRBV6-6 with TRBJ2-5; 7 bases line up with TRBD2. V dropped 4 bases and J dropped 5; count of bases not matched to a gene: 1. The CDR3 is 12 amino acids. Germline-derived CDR1 and CDR2 are MNHNY and SVGAGI (reference sequence). CDR3 DNA sequence: TGTGCCAGCAGTTCTAGCGGCGAGACCCAGTACTTC. It codes for CASSSSGETQYF.

The gene calls are TRBV2 and TRBJ2-1; D possibly corresponds to TRBD1 (6 bases). CDR1 and CDR2 (germline): SNHLY, FYNNEI. V was cut by 6 bases and J by 3 bases, with 18 bases left in between. The CDR3 is 16 residues long. CDR3 sequence (DNA): TGTGCCAGCAGCGCAACGGTGGGGGCGGGCTACAATGAGCAGTTCTTC. Amino acid sequence: CASSATVGAGYNEQFF.

Points on this clonotype: At one end, the junction sequence differs from germline, possibly due to a read error. This chain uses TRBV7-9 with TRBJ2-1; D remains ambiguous. The DNA end is a closer match to TRBJ2-3, so the J assignment may be wrong. The germline gives CDR1 SEHNR, CDR2 FQNEAQ (reference sequence). The CDR3 spans 11 residues. Here the CDR3 DNA reads TGTGCTAGCAGGTTAGGCAATGAGCAGTATTTT. This translates into CASRLGNEQYF.

The rearrangement links TRBV7-9 to TRBJ2-1; unclear D gene. The V gene's germline CDR1 is SEHNR and CDR2 FQNEAQ (reference sequence). The V gene lost 0 bases and the J gene lost 10 bases, with 16 bases spanning the gap. The CDR3 consists of 15 residues. The DNA of the CDR3 is TGTGCCAGCAGCTTAGCAATGGTGGAAAGCAACGAGCAGTTCTTC. Protein: CASSLAMVESNEQFF.

The chain has TRBV7-2 and TRBJ1-2; D perhaps matches TRBD1 (6 bases). Germline V gives CDR1 SGHTA, CDR2 FQGNSA. Trimming took off 4 bases at V and 14 bases at J, with 20 bases between the two ends. The CDR3 spans 13 residues. This CDR3 reads CASSSPGDRGLTF. CDR3 in DNA: TGTGCCAGCAGCTCGCCAGGGGATCGGGGCTTGACCTTC.

This clonotype was picked up many times. The chain couples TRBV12-3 or TRBV12-4 to TRBJ1-2; D call uncertain. Trimming removed 6 bases from V and 4 bases from J, with 12 bases in between. There are 13 residues in the CDR3. This CDR3 is CASRMSSTYGYTF. In DNA form, the CDR3 reads TGTGCCAGCAGGATGTCCTCGACCTATGGCTACACCTTC.

The V and J genes are TRBV7-8 and TRBJ2-7; 15 bases fit TRBD2. Trimming took 5 bases from V and 4 from J; bases not matched to a gene: 6. The CDR3 loop spans 16 amino acids. Germline V gene lookup returns CDR1 SGHVS and CDR2 FQNEAQ. The CDR3 here is CASSGGGTSGGYEQYF. The CDR3, as DNA: TGTGCCAGCAGCGGAGGGGGGACTAGCGGGGGGTACGAGCAGTACTTC. Full variable domain (missing parts from reference TRBV7-8 and TRBJ2-7): GAGVSQSPRYKVAKRGQDVALRCDPISGHVSLFWYQQALGQGPEFLTYFQNEAQLDKSGLPSDRFFAERPEGSVSTLKIQRTQQEDSAVYLCASSGGGTSGGYEQYFGPGTRLTVT.

The V gene is TRBV7-2, the J gene TRBJ2-7; a weak D match, TRBD1 (5 bases). CDR1 SGHTA and CDR2 FQGNSA come from the germline V gene. The CDR3 contains 13 residues. V was clipped by 5 bases and J by 6 bases, with 14 bases between them. CDR3 loop: CASSPTDLCEQYF. CDR3 in DNA: TGTGCCAGCAGCCCGACAGATCTCTGCGAGCAGTACTTC. The full variable domain, rest sourced from reference TRBV7-2 and TRBJ2-7, is GAGVSQSPSNKVTEKGKDVELRCDPISGHTALYWYRQSLGQGLEFLIYFQGNSAPDKSGLPSDRFSAERTGGSVSTLTIQRTQQEDSAVYLCASSPTDLCEQYFGPGTRLTVT.

The chain uses TRBV19 and TRBJ2-1; D is perhaps TRBD1 or TRBD2 (6 bases each). Germline CDR1 reads LNHDA; CDR2 reads SQIVND (reference sequence). The V end was cut by 7 bases, the J end by 8 bases, with 21 bases between. The CDR3 totals 15 residues. The CDR3 DNA reads as TGTGCCAGTATAGGGGGACATGCGGGGCTCCATGAGCAGTTCTTC. This codes for CASIGGHAGLHEQFF.

This clonotype has just a few counts. The chain is built from TRBV29-1 and TRBJ2-1, with 11 bases that match TRBD1. V lost 4 bases to trimming and J lost 3 bases; unmatched junction nucleotides: 11. The CDR3 sequence is 17 residues long. Germline V CDR1 and CDR2: SQVTM, ANQGSEA. The CDR3 nucleotides read TGCAGCGTTGGAAAGGCGGGACAGGGGGGGGACTACAATGAGCAGTTCTTC. Translated: CSVGKAGQGGDYNEQFF.

The chain couples TRBV5-4 to TRBJ2-1; weak D call: TRBD1 (5 bases). The CDR3 runs to 15 residues. Deletions cut 4 bases from V and 6 bases from J, with 17 bases between. Germline CDR1 reads SGHNT; CDR2 reads YYREEE (reference sequence). The CDR3 DNA sequence: TGTGCCAGCAGCGTGGACATACGGGCAGGCAATGAGCAGTTCTTC. Its protein is CASSVDIRAGNEQFF.

At least ten counts were recorded for this clonotype. V usage is TRBV18 and J usage is TRBJ2-5, with D hard to call. With 4 bases removed from V and 4 bases from J, the gap between germline ends came to 16 bases. CDR3 length: 15 amino acids. CDR1 is KGHSH, CDR2 LQKENI, per germline. The DNA for the CDR3 is TGTGCCAGCTCACTCAACGACCTCGTGAGAGAGACCCAGTACTTC. Protein: CASSLNDLVRETQYF.

In the case of this clonotype: One end of the junction does not line up with germline, which may come from a read error. The chain carries TRBV9 and TRBJ2-2; tentative D call: TRBD1 (5 bases). Germline V gives CDR1 SGDLS, CDR2 YYNGEE. This CDR3 is built from 15 residues. The CDR3 here is CASSDSERITGELFF. The CDR3 DNA follows: TGTGCCAGTAGTGACAGTGAGAGGATCACCGGCGAGCTGTTTTTT.

V gene TRBV9 combines with J gene TRBJ1-3; possible D gene TRBD1, 5 bases. The germline gives CDR1 SGDLS, CDR2 YYNGEE. The CDR3 consists of 14 residues. V was shortened by 4 bases and J by 13 bases, with 21 bases between the two germline ends. The CDR3 coding sequence is TGTGCCAGCAGCTTGGGGGGACTTGGAAACGAGATATATTTT. It codes for CASSLGGLGNEIYF.

The chain has TRBV7-2 and TRBJ2-7; D could derive from TRBD1 or TRBD2 (5 bases each). The CDR3 sequence is 13 residues long. Germline CDR1 and CDR2: SGHTA and FQGNSA. Trimming stripped 0 bases from V and 10 bases from J, with 13 bases between. CDR3 sequence reads: CASSLASNGAQYF. The CDR3, as DNA: TGTGCCAGCAGCTTAGCTTCGAACGGGGCCCAGTACTTC.

The J gene is TRBJ1-2, the V gene TRBV19; TRBD1 might be the D (5 bases). Looked up from germline, CDR1 is LNHDA and CDR2 is SQIVND (reference sequence). Trimming cost V 3 bases and J 5 bases, with 13 bases left between them. The CDR3 is 14 residues long. The CDR3 DNA sequence: TGTGCCAGTAGTATGGCAGGGTGGGGATATGGCTACACCTTC. Translated, it gives CASSMAGWGYGYTF.

This clonotype appeared once. The chain uses TRBV5-1 and TRBJ2-7; the D gene is possibly TRBD2 (5 bases). Germline-derived CDR1 and CDR2 are SGHRS and YFSETQ. V shed 4 bases and J shed 1 base, with 18 bases lying between them. There are 16 residues in the CDR3. CDR3 residues: CASSRDAYEHSYEQYF. In nucleotides, the CDR3 is TGCGCCAGCAGCCGGGATGCCTACGAGCATTCCTACGAGCAGTACTTC.